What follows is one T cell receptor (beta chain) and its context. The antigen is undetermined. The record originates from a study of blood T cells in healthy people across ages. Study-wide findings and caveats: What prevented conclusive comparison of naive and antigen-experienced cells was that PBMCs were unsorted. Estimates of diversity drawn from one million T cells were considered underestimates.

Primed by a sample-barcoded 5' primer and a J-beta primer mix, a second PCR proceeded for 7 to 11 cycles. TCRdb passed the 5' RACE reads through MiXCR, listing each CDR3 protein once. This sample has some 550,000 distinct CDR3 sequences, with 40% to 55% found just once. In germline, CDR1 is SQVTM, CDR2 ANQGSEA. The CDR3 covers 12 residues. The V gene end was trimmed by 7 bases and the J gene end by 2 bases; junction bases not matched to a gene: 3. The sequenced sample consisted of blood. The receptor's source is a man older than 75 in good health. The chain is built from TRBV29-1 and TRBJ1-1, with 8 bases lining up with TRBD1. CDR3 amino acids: CSADRVNTEAFF. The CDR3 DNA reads TGCAGCGCGGACAGGGTAAACACTGAAGCTTTCTTT.